This T cell receptor (beta chain) appears in the sequencing data of a study of blood T cells in healthy people across ages. Each donor supplied ten milliliters of peripheral blood. The V end was cut by 2 bases, the J end by 3 bases, with 13 bases between. The germline V gene has CDR1 MNHNS and CDR2 SASEGT. This CDR3 has 15 amino acids. Then a second PCR, running roughly 7 to 11 cycles, was carried out with a sample-barcoded 5' primer and a J-beta primer mix. TCRdb itself ran the 5' RACE reads through MiXCR, one entry per CDR3 protein. Among 700,000 or so distinct CDR3 sequences, about 24% were seen once, and the ten largest hold about 22%.

The source is a man in his sixties or seventies in good health. The chain has TRBV6-1 and TRBJ1-2; D not resolved. Sequencing used blood. For the CDR3, the DNA is TGTGCCAGCAGTGAAAGAGTGACGGAACACTATGGCTACACCTTC. Its translation is CASSERVTEHYGYTF.